This T cell receptor (beta chain) was retrieved from a study of T cell repertoires in cytomegalovirus infection (dated by TCRdb to between 2019 and 2020). Concerning the study at large: The peptide stimulations were aimed at well-studied HLA-B-restricted epitopes as well as recently identified HLA-C-restricted CMV epitopes, whose presentation resists viral immunomodulation. Donor HLA type was relevant to the analysis, as public TCR beta signatures indicated carriage of CMV infection together with the matching HLA type. Summary of the overall study and its limitations: Carriers of CMV infection plus the relevant HLA type were discriminated by the cumulative frequency of public TCR beta family members in the study cohort and in an independent 352-donor cohort. In the ex vivo response, HLA-C-restricted CMV-specific TCR beta clonotypes were dominant, and in two of eight donors the single most frequent clonotype came from this HLA-C-restricted group.

TCRdb records Illumina HiSeq 1500 as the sequencer. The public reads were run again by TCRdb, first through fastp at Q25 and then through MiXCR, and only productive beta chains were kept. All rows with the same CDR3 protein become a single entry with the most common DNA and genes. The sample table shows approximately 590,000 distinct CDR3 sequences, and around two fifths are seen once. Clones ranked in the top ten supply more than 40% of the sample. This specimen's treatment or condition label, interpreted: in vitro stimulation with specific CMV peptide epitopes to enrich CMV-specific T cells. Notes on this clonotype: There is no known antigen for this receptor. Per-nucleotide qualities are absent, and no much larger clonotype sits a single base away.

This sequence was found in a human donor in good health (CMV status not recorded). Some clones in this sample may be carry-over from other donors' samples. The sequences come from cultured PBMCs, collected from culture after CMV antigen stimulation.

CDR3 protein: CATSRRGSAMVDTQYF. The DNA is TGTGCCACCAGCCGCCGGGGCTCAGCGATGGTGGATACGCAGTATTTT. The chain couples TRBV15 to TRBJ2-3; the D assignment is uncertain and may be TRBD1 or TRBD2, with 5 bases supporting each. The junction carries 21 bases between V and J, which are trimmed by 5 bases and 6 bases respectively. CDR1 and CDR2 were assigned from the germline V gene (reference sequence) as LNHNV and YYDKDF. Measured from the cysteine to the phenylalanine, the CDR3 is 16 residues long. Only the CDR3 DNA stays, 48 bases, in frame from base 1.